This T cell receptor (beta chain) is from a study of T cell changes during pregnancy in multiple sclerosis. This CDR3 has 17 residues. Germline CDR1 reads SGHNT; CDR2 reads YENEEA. The trim removed 2 bases at V and 0 bases at J, leaving 3 bases unmatched. The table came from immunoSEQ multiplex PCR; TCRdb's copy has only in-frame clones and leaves some out. The sample holds 45,000 to 65,000 clones, 92% seen once. This receptor was identified in a female donor with multiple sclerosis, enrolled in a pregnancy study. Specimen: CD4+ T cells from peripheral blood mononuclear cells, collected after pregnancy. This sequence joins TRBV11-3 and TRBJ2-6; 8 nucleotides match TRBD1. The CDR3 reads CASSLFGQGSGANVLTF. The CDR3 coding sequence is TGTGCCAGCAGCTTATTCGGACAGGGCTCTGGGGCCAACGTCCTGACTTTC.